This T cell receptor beta chain originates from a study of OX40 agonist ivuxolimab in advanced cancers. Overall study context: A mean age of approximately 64 years, range about 23 to 90, was recorded, and more than 80% were male. The study's findings and limits: Partial responders receiving 0.1-3.0 mg/kg showed among the lowest clonal expansion.

Patients were ruled out by autoimmune disease history or systemic immunosuppression. Notes on this clone: Its antigen is not identified.

The method was immunoSEQ multiplex PCR; TCRdb's version includes in-frame clones alone and lacks a portion of them. The sample carries some 40,000 clones, around 83% recorded once. The trim removed 6 bases at V and 3 bases at J, leaving 5 bases unmatched. This CDR3 has 14 amino acids. CDR1 is MNHNY, CDR2 SVGAGI, per germline (reference sequence). The material was CD4+ or CD8+ T cells sorted from blood, obtained in a trial of the OX40 agonist ivuxolimab. The J gene is TRBJ1-1, the V gene TRBV6-6; 9 nucleotides align to TRBD1. The sequence was collected from an adult with an advanced solid tumor such as melanoma, head and neck, liver or kidney cancer. CDR3 in DNA: TGTGCCAGCAGGTACAGGGGGCTAGACACTGAAGCTTTCTTT. Encoded protein: CASRYRGLDTEAFF.